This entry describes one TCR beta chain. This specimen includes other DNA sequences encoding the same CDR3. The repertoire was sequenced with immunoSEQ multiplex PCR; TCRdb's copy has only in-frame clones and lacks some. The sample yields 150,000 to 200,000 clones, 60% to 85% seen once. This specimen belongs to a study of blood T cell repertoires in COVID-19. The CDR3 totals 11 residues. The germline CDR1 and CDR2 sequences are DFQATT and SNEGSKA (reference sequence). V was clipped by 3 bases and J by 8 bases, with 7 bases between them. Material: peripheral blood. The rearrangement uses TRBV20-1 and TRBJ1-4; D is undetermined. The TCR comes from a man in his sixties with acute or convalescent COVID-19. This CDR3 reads CSARGQEKLFF. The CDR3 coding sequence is TGCAGTGCTAGGGGCCAGGAAAAACTGTTTTTT.